The 21 T cell receptor beta chains given below trace back to one sample, sequenced in a study. In TCRdb, the 5' RACE reads were re-called with MiXCR into one record per CDR3 protein. The sample includes fewer than 60,000 distinct CDR3 sequences, 25% to 30% seen only once; the top ten take roughly 2%. Source material: naive CD4+ T cells sorted from blood. The subset is: naive CD4+ T cells, CD4+CD45RA+CD25-. The receptors shown here come from a female donor with breast cancer.

The chain uses TRBV6-1 and TRBJ2-7, with 7 nucleotides matching TRBD1. CDR3 length: 14 residues. Germline V gene data show CDR1 as MNHNS and CDR2 as SASEGT. V was clipped by 7 bases and J by 3 bases; unmatched bases: 9. This CDR3 is CASTPGTVHYEQYF. CDR3 nucleotide sequence: TGTGCCAGCACCCCCGGGACAGTCCACTACGAGCAGTACTTC.

This rearrangement joins TRBV6-1 to TRBJ2-7; D tentatively fits TRBD1 or TRBD2 (6 bases each). Deletions cut 6 bases from V and 0 bases from J, with 9 bases between. The CDR3 spans 13 residues. Looked up from germline, CDR1 is MNHNS and CDR2 is SASEGT. The CDR3 is CASRRDNSYEQYF. As DNA, the CDR3 is TGTGCCAGCAGGCGGGACAACTCCTACGAGCAGTACTTC.

In regard to this clonotype: Likely a read error: the CDR3 ends without its conserved phenylalanine or tryptophan. The CDR3 region is CASSWESGGNTEAFL. The CDR3 DNA sequence: TGTGCCAGCTCATGGGAGTCAGGGGGGAACACTGAAGCTTTCTTA. This chain uses TRBV18 with TRBJ1-1; 7 bases align to TRBD1. Germline V lookup: CDR1 KGHSH, CDR2 LQKENI. The CDR3 is made up of 15 amino acids. J gave up 1 base and V 5 bases, and 7 bases lay outside the gene matches.

This clonotype was observed a few times. The V call is TRBV12-3 or TRBV12-4, the J call TRBJ2-7; D is uncertain. This CDR3 spans 14 amino acids. With 3 bases removed from V and 2 bases from J, the gap between germline ends came to 11 bases. The CDR3 region is CASSFSGKTYEQYF. In DNA, the CDR3 is TGTGCCAGCAGTTTCTCGGGTAAAACCTACGAGCAGTACTTC.

Ten or more counts support this clonotype. This chain connects TRBV2 to TRBJ1-1, with D unresolved. This CDR3 is 13 amino acids long. Germline CDR1 and CDR2: SNHLY and FYNNEI. V lost 6 bases and J 0 bases, leaving 8 bases between the germline ends. The CDR3 protein is CASSEVLNTEAFF. CDR3 nucleotide sequence: TGTGCCAGCAGCGAGGTCCTGAACACTGAAGCTTTCTTT. Drawing the rest from reference TRBV2 and TRBJ1-1, the complete variable domain is EPEVTQTPSHQVTQMGQEVILRCVPISNHLYFYWYRQILGQKVEFLVSFYNNEISEKSEIFDDQFSVERPDGSNFTLKIRSTKLEDSAMYFCASSEVLNTEAFFGQGTRLTVV.

The chain combines TRBV20-1 with TRBJ1-3, with D unclear. CDR3 length equals 14 residues. Germline V gives CDR1 DFQATT, CDR2 SNEGSKA (reference sequence). V was clipped by 2 bases and J by 2 bases, with 10 bases between them. The CDR3 protein is CSARLAYPGNTIYF. The CDR3 DNA reads as TGCAGTGCTAGACTAGCTTACCCTGGAAACACCATATATTTT.

The chain employs TRBV6-5 and TRBJ2-1, with D perhaps TRBD2 (6 bases). Germline V gene data show CDR1 as MNHEY and CDR2 as SVGAGI. The CDR3 runs 13 residues. V gave up 8 bases and J gave up 4 bases, with 12 bases separating them. Written as DNA, the CDR3 is TGTGCCAGCTCTGCTCGGGGGTACAATGAGCAGTTCTTC. Protein: CASSARGYNEQFF.

The chain couples TRBV5-5 to TRBJ2-3, with 9 bases identical to TRBD2. CDR1 is SGHKS and CDR2 is YYEKEE in the germline V gene (reference sequence). CDR3 length equals 16 residues. After removal of 0 bases from V and 6 bases from J, the junction contained 8 bases not matched to a gene. The CDR3 nucleotides are TGTGCCAGCAGCTTGGACCTAGCGGGACTCTCGGATACGCAGTATTTT. Translation: CASSLDLAGLSDTQYF.

With respect to this clonotype: Germline and junction disagree at one end, which may indicate a read error. The chain is built from TRBV4-3 and TRBJ2-1; 9 positions agree with TRBD2. The CDR3 consists of 17 residues. Looked up from germline, CDR1 is LGHNA and CDR2 is YSLEER. The DNA of the CDR3 is TGCGCCAGCAGCCAATCTACGCTAGCGGGGCTTAACAACGAGCAGTTCTTC. Translation gives CASSQSTLAGLNNEQFF.

The genes are TRBV5-1 and TRBJ2-1; perhaps TRBD1 as D (6 bases). Germline V gives CDR1 SGHRS, CDR2 YFSETQ. This CDR3 has 11 amino acids. The ends were cut back, 4 bases at V and 10 bases at J, with 9 bases in the middle. CDR3 sequence reads: CASSGDMEQFF. The DNA of the CDR3 is TGCGCCAGCAGCGGGGACATGGAGCAGTTCTTC.

This clonotype appeared a few times. The chain is built from TRBV29-1 and TRBJ1-2, with D uncertain. The CDR3 has 12 amino acids. Germline V gene data show CDR1 as SQVTM and CDR2 as ANQGSEA. Between the trimmed V and J ends, which lost 6 bases and 1 base, there was a span of 9 bases. The chain's CDR3 is CSVAHGNYGYTF. In DNA form, the CDR3 reads TGCAGCGTCGCGCATGGTAACTATGGCTACACCTTC.

In this sample, this clonotype turned up many times. This sequence joins TRBV29-1 and TRBJ1-2, with 9 nucleotides matching TRBD1. The CDR3 spans 12 residues. CDR1 and CDR2 (germline): SQVTM, ANQGSEA. J lost 4 bases, V lost 4 bases, and 1 base had no gene match. The CDR3 spells CSVATGGYGYTF. The CDR3 DNA follows: TGCAGCGTTGCGACAGGGGGCTATGGCTACACCTTC.

The V and J genes are TRBV28 and TRBJ2-4, with TRBD1 as a possible D gene (5 bases). This CDR3 has 15 residues. Germline loops: CDR1 MDHEN, CDR2 SYDVKM. Trimming took 5 bases from V and 0 from J, leaving 11 bases between them. In DNA form, the CDR3 reads TGTGCCAGCAGTCCCGACAGCCTAGCCAAAAACATTCAGTACTTC. The encoded protein is CASSPDSLAKNIQYF.

On this clonotype: It may be a read error: a sequence one base away is much more abundant. The chain carries TRBV7-9 and TRBJ2-7, with 7 positions matching TRBD2. CDR1 and CDR2 (germline): SEHNR, FQNEAQ (reference sequence). J lost 0 bases, V lost 0 bases, and 5 bases had no gene match. The CDR3 is 16 amino acids. Here the CDR3 DNA reads TGTGCCAGCAGCTTAGCGCCAGCGGGGAACTCCTACGAGCAGTACTTC. It yields the protein CASSLAPAGNSYEQYF.

The gene calls are TRBV12-3 or TRBV12-4 and TRBJ2-3; 12 bases align to TRBD2. This CDR3 has 15 amino acids. V shed 2 bases and J 4 bases; nucleotides not matched to a gene: 1. The CDR3 nucleotides read TGTGCCAGCAGTTTACTAGCGGGAGGGCCAGATACGCAGTATTTT. It translates to CASSLLAGGPDTQYF.

This clonotype has more than one count but fewer than ten. The chain joins TRBV27 to TRBJ2-6; TRBD1 matches 7 bases. Germline values: CDR1 MNHEY, CDR2 SMNVEV (reference sequence). The CDR3 has 17 amino acids. V shed 6 bases and J 0 bases; nucleotides not matched to a gene: 8. The CDR3 nucleotides read TGTGCCAGCAGGAGGGACAGCGTAGACTCTGGGGCCAACGTCCTGACTTTC. It codes for CASRRDSVDSGANVLTF.

This clonotype was counted ten times or more. The genes are TRBV29-1 and TRBJ2-1; 7 bases agree with TRBD2. This CDR3 spans 13 amino acids. Germline lookup yields CDR1 SQVTM and CDR2 ANQGSEA. Trimming cost V 6 bases and J 8 bases; bases outside gene matches: 10. The CDR3 DNA reads TGCAGCGTCGTTGGGGGGGGACCCGATGAGCAGTTCTTC. This translates into CSVVGGGPDEQFF.

V gene TRBV12-3 or TRBV12-4 combines with J gene TRBJ2-2, with D perhaps assigned TRBD1 or TRBD2 (7 bases each). Trimming removed 5 bases at V and 7 bases at J, with 20 bases between. The length of the CDR3 is 16 residues. CDR3 sequence: CASSPGSRGGIGELFF. The CDR3, as DNA: TGTGCCAGCAGTCCTGGATCCAGGGGGGGCATCGGGGAGCTGTTTTTT.

This chain joins TRBV6-6 and TRBJ1-1; D remains unclear. Deletions cut 6 bases from V and 1 base from J, with 12 bases between. The CDR3 contains 14 residues. Germline V gene lookup returns CDR1 MNHNY and CDR2 SVGAGI (reference sequence). This CDR3 is CASSPRRGNTEAFF. CDR3 DNA sequence: TGTGCCAGCAGCCCCCGCCGGGGGAACACTGAAGCTTTCTTT.

This chain links TRBV7-3 with TRBJ2-1, with D perhaps TRBD2 (5 bases). Trimming cost V 5 bases and J 8 bases, with 22 bases left between them. The length of the CDR3 is 16 residues. The germline gives CDR1 SGHTA, CDR2 FQGTGA. The CDR3 DNA follows: TGTGCCAGCAGCCCCAGCCGGGGTGGTTCCGGGGATGAGCAGTTCTTC. Encoded protein: CASSPSRGGSGDEQFF.

This clonotype was detected only a few times. CDR3 in DNA: TGCGCCAGCAGTTACGACAGGGGAGACACCATATATTTT. Its protein is CASSYDRGDTIYF. This sequence joins TRBV5-1 and TRBJ1-3; 8 bases are shared with TRBD1. Germline CDR1 and CDR2: SGHRS and YFSETQ. The length of the CDR3 is 13 residues. V lost 5 bases and J lost 8; bases outside the gene matches: 6. The full variable domain, with the rest looked up from reference TRBV5-1 and TRBJ1-3, is KAGVTQTPRYLIKTRGQQVTLSCSPISGHRSVSWYQQTPGQGLQFLFEYFSETQRNKGNFPGRFSGRQFSNSRSEMNVSTLELGDSALYLCASSYDRGDTIYFGEGSWLTVV.